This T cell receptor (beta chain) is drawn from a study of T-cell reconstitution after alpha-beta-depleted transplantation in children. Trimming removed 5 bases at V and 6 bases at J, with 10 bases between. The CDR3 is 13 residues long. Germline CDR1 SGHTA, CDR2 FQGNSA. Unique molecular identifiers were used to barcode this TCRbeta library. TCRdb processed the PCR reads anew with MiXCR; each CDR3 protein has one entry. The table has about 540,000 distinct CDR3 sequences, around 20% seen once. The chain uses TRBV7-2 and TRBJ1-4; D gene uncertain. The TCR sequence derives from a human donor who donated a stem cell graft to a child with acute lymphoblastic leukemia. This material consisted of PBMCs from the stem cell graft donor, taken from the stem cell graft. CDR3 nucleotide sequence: TGTGCCAGCAGCAAATCCGTTGATGAAAAACTGTTTTTT. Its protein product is CASSKSVDEKLFF.